These 5 T cell receptor beta chains were all obtained from the same sample, sequenced in a study of siplizumab effects on memory and regulatory T cells. Using immunoSEQ multiplex PCR, the repertoire was profiled, and TCRdb retains in-frame clones only, with some absent. Here the sample spans over 60,000 clones, roughly nine tenths being singletons. The material sequenced was CD8+ T cells sorted from blood. The receptors here all came from a human donor in good health.

Comment on this clone: A read error may account for a junction end that differs from germline. The CDR3 bases are TGTGCCAGCAGCCACGACACGGCTCGTCAGCCCCGGCATTTT. It codes for CASSHDTARQPRHF. This chain joins TRBV6-6 and TRBJ1-5; D unresolved. CDR3 size: 14 residues. Germline assignment: CDR1 MNHNY and CDR2 SVGAGI (reference sequence).

The chain carries TRBV7-8 and TRBJ2-7, with D possibly TRBD2 on 5 matching bases. V dropped 5 bases and J dropped 3 bases, with 11 bases sitting between them. From germline, CDR1 is SGHVS and CDR2 FQNEAQ. The CDR3 is made up of 13 amino acids. CDR3 coding DNA: TGTGCCAGCAGCCAGGCGACTAACTACGAGCAGTACTTC. Translation gives CASSQATNYEQYF.

V and J are TRBV14 and TRBJ2-6, with D unclear. The V end was cut by 0 bases, the J end by 1 base, with 4 bases between. Germline V CDR1 and CDR2: SGHDN, FVKESK. The length of the CDR3 is 15 residues. CDR3 in DNA: TGTGCCAGCAGCCAAGATACGTCTGGGGCCAACGTCCTGACTTTC. Translated: CASSQDTSGANVLTF.

The chain uses TRBV5-1 and TRBJ2-7; TRBD1 aligns across 8 bases. V dropped 4 bases and J dropped 7; count of bases not matched to a gene: 16. CDR1 and CDR2 from the germline V gene are SGHRS and YFSETQ. The CDR3 has 16 residues. The CDR3 spells CASSPPRTGRDREQYF. CDR3 nucleotides: TGCGCCAGCAGCCCACCCCGGACAGGGAGAGATAGGGAGCAGTACTTC.

The V gene is TRBV15, the J gene TRBJ2-7; tentative D call: TRBD2 (5 bases). There are 16 residues in the CDR3. Between the trimmed V and J ends, which lost 3 bases and 7 bases, there was a span of 22 bases. Germline CDR1 reads LNHNV; CDR2 reads YYDKDF (reference sequence). DNA for the CDR3: TGTGCCACCAGCAGCTACAACGAGGGTCCGACGAGGGAGCAGTACTTC. Translating gives CATSSYNEGPTREQYF.